This T cell receptor (beta chain) is drawn from a study of monozygotic twins with inflammatory bowel disease. Broader study findings: The data offered no way to tell different T cell subtypes apart. Versus healthy twins, IBD patients showed fewer clonotypes shared with others, especially with disease activity.

Of note for this clonotype: The antigen is undetermined.

TCRdb reanalyzed the 5' RACE reads, giving one entry per CDR3 protein sequence and no DNA. This sample's table reports about 300,000 distinct CDR3 sequences. This TCR was recovered from a human donor with ulcerative colitis or Crohn's disease, or a healthy co-twin of an affected twin (not recorded which). Sequencing used blood.

This chain's CDR3 is CASSQGQGVSGNTIYF. This chain uses TRBV27 with TRBJ1-3; TCRdb names TRBD1, which stays unverified in the absence of DNA. The CDR3 is 16 amino acids. Per the germline V gene, CDR1 is MNHEY and CDR2 is SMNVEV (reference sequence).